This T cell receptor (beta chain) was identified in a study of cytomegalovirus exposure and HLA in healthy donors. Deletions cut 1 base from V and 5 bases from J, with 7 bases between. The CDR3 has 13 amino acids. Germline loops: CDR1 SGHTS, CDR2 YDEGEE. With 60 Vbeta and 13 Jbeta primers, the PCR was carried out. The protocol was immunoSEQ multiplex PCR, while the TCRdb copy is restricted to in-frame clones and leaves out a portion. The sample holds around 200,000 clones; 80% are singletons and the top ten take 0.65% to 0.75%. Sequencing was carried out using PBMCs. This TCR was recovered from a boy under 18 in good health and CMV-seronegative. The J gene is TRBJ1-5, the V gene TRBV5-8; maybe TRBD1 (5 bases). This CDR3 reads CASSLRGDQPQHF. CDR3 in DNA: TGTGCCAGCAGCTTGAGGGGTGATCAGCCCCAGCATTTT.